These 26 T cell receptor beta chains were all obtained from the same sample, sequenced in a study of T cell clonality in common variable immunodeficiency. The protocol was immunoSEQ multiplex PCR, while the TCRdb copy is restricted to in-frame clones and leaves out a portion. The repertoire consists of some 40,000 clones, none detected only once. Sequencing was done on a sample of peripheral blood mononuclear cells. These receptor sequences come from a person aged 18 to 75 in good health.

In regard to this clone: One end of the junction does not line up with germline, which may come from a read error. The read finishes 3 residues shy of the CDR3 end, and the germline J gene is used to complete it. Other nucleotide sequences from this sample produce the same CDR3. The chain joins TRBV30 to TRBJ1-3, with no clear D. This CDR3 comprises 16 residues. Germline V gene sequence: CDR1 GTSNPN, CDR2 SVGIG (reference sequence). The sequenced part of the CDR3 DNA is TGTGCCTGGAGAACAGAGAGCGGGGTCTCTGGAAACACG. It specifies CAWRTESGVSGNT. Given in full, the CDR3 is CAWRTESGVSGNTIYF.

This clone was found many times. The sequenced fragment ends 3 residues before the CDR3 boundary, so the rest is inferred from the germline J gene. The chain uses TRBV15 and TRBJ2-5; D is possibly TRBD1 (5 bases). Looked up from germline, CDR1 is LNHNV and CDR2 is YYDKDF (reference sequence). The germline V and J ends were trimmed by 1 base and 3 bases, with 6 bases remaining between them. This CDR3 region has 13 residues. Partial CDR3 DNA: TGTGCCACCAGCAGAGGACAGAAAGAGACC. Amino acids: CATSRGQKET. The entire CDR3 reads CATSRGQKETQYF.

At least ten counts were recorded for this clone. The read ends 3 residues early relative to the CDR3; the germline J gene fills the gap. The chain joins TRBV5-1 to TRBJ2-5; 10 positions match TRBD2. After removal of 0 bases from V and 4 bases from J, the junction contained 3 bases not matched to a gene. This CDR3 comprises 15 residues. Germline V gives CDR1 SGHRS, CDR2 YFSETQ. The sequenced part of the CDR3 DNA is TGCGCCAGCAGCTTGGGAACTAGCGGGATAGAGACC. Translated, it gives CASSLGTSGIET. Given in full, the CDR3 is CASSLGTSGIETQYF. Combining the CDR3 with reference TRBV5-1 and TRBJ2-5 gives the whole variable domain KAGVTQTPRYLIKTRGQQVTLSCSPISGHRSVSWYQQTPGQGLQFLFEYFSETQRNKGNFPGRFSGRQFSNSRSEMNVSTLELGDSALYLCASSLGTSGIETQYFGPGTRLLVL.

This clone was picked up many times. CDR3: CASSNGDRTNYGYTF. The covered CDR3 bases are TGCGCCAGCAGCAATGGGGACAGAACTAACTATGGC. The gene calls are TRBV5-1 and TRBJ1-2, with 7 bases that match TRBD1. The read ends 3 residues before the CDR3 terminus; that terminus is restored from the germline J gene. The CDR3 sequence is 15 residues long. CDR1 is SGHRS, CDR2 YFSETQ, per germline. The ends lost 4 bases at V and 0 bases at J; junction bases unmatched: 6.

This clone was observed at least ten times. Incomplete CDR3 DNA: TGCGCCAGCAGGTTCCAGGGAGCCGGGGAG. Protein product: CASRFQGAGE. The entire CDR3 sequence reads CASRFQGAGELFF. The chain carries TRBV5-1 and TRBJ2-2, with D perhaps being TRBD1 or TRBD2 (5 bases each). The read comes to an end 3 residues before the CDR3 does, leaving the germline J gene to fill in the end. Germline CDR1 SGHRS, CDR2 YFSETQ. The CDR3 is 13 residues long. The germline V and J ends were trimmed by 5 bases and 6 bases, with 11 bases remaining between them. The full variable domain, its missing parts supplied by reference TRBV5-1 and TRBJ2-2, is KAGVTQTPRYLIKTRGQQVTLSCSPISGHRSVSWYQQTPGQGLQFLFEYFSETQRNKGNFPGRFSGRQFSNSRSEMNVSTLELGDSALYLCASRFQGAGELFFGEGSRLTVL.

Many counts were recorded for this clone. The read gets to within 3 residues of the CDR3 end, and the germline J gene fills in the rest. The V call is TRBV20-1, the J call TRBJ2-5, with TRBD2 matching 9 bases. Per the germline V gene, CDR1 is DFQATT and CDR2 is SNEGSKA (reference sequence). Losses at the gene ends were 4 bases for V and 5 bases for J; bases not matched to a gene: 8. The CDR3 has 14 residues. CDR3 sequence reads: CSATSSGRGETQYF. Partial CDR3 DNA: TGCAGTGCTACCAGTAGCGGGAGAGGGGAGACC.

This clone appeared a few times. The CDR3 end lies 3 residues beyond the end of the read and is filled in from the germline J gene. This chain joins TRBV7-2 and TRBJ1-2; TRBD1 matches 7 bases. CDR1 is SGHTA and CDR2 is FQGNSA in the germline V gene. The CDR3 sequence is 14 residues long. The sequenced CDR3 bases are TGTGCCGGCTATCCTCGGGAAGGGGGCTACGAC. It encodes CAGYPREGGYD. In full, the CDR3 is CAGYPREGGYDYTF. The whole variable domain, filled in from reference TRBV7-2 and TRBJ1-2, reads GAGVSQSPSNKVTEKGKDVELRCDPISGHTALYWYRQSLGQGLEFLIYFQGNSAPDKSGLPSDRFSAERTGGSVSTLTIQRTQQEDSAVYLCAGYPREGGYDYTFGSGTRLTVV.

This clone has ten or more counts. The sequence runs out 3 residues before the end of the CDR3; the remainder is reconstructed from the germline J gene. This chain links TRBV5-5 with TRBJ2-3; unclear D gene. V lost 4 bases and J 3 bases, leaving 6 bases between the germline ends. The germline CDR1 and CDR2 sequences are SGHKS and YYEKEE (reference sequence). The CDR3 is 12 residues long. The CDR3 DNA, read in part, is TGTGCCAGCAGCCCCTCGACAGATACG. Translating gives CASSPSTDT. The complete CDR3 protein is CASSPSTDTQYF.

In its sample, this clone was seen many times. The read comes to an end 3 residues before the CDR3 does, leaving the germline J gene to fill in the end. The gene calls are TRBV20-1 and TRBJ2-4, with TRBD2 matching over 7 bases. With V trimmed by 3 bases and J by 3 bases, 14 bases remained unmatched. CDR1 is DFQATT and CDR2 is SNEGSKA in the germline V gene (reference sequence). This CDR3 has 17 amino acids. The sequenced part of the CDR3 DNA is TGCAGTGCTAGGATGGCGGGAGAGACTTTCGGCAAAAACATT. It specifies CSARMAGETFGKNI. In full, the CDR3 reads CSARMAGETFGKNIQYF.

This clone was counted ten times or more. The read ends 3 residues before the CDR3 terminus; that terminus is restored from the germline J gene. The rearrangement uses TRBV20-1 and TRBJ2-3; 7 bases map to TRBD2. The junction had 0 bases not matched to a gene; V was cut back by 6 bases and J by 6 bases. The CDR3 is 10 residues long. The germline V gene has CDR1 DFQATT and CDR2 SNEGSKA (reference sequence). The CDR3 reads CSAGGDTQYF. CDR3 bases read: TGCAGTGCCGGGGGGGATACG.

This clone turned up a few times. Incomplete CDR3 DNA: TGTGCCAGCAGCCCACAGGACGGTAACACTGAA. Protein: CASSPQDGNTE. The CDR3 in full is CASSPQDGNTEAFF. The J gene is TRBJ1-1, the V gene TRBV7-6; TRBD1 might be the D (5 bases). The CDR3 is cut off 3 residues early in the read; its end comes from the germline J gene. Between the trimmed V and J ends, which lost 5 bases and 2 bases, there was a span of 12 bases. The CDR3 totals 14 residues. Germline loops: CDR1 SGHVS, CDR2 FNYEAQ.

CDR3 in amino acids: CSARSGTSGNSYNDYTF. The part of the CDR3 DNA that was read is TGCAGTGCTAGGTCGGGGACTAGCGGGAACTCCTACAATGAC. This chain uses TRBV20-1 with TRBJ1-2; D is perhaps TRBD1 (5 bases). The read halts 3 residues ahead of the CDR3 end, with the missing end drawn from the germline J gene. Germline-derived CDR1 and CDR2 are DFQATT and SNEGSKA (reference sequence). The length of the CDR3 is 17 residues.

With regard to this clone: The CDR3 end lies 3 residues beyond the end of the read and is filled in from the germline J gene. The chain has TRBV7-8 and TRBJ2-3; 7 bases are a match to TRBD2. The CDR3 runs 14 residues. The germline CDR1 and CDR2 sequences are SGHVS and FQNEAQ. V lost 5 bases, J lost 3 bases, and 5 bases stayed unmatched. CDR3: CASSRTSETDTQYF. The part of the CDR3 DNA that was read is TGTGCCAGCAGCCGGACTAGTGAGACAGATACG.

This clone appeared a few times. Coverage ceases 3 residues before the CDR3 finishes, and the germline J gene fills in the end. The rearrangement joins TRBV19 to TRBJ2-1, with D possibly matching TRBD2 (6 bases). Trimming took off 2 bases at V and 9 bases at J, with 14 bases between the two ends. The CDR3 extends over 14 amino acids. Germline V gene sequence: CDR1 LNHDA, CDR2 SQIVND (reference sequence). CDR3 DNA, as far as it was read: TGTGCCAGTAGTATAAGTCAGGGAGCGGGTGAG. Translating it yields CASSISQGAGE. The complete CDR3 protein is CASSISQGAGEQFF.

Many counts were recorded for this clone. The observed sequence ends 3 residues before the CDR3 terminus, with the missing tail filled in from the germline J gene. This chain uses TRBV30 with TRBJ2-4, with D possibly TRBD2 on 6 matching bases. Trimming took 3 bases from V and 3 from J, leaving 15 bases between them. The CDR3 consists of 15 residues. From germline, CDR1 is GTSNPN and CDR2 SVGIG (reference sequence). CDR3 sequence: CAWRAGSGDKNIQYF. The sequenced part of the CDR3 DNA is TGTGCCTGGAGGGCAGGGTCGGGGGACAAAAACATT.

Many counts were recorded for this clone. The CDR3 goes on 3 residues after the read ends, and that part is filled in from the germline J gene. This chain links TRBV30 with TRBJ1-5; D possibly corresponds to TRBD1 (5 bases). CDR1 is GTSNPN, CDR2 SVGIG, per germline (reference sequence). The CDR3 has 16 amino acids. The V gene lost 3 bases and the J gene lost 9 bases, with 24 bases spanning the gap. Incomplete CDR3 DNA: TGTGCCTGGAGAGACCTCCGGGGACTAGCGGGAGGGCCC. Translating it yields CAWRDLRGLAGGP. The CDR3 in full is CAWRDLRGLAGGPQHF. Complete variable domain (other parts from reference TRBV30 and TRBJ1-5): SQTIHQWPATLVQPVGSPLSLECTVEGTSNPNLYWYRQAAGRGLQLLFYSVGIGQISSEVPQNLSASRPQDRQFILSSKKLLLSDSGFYLCAWRDLRGLAGGPQHFGDGTRLSIL.

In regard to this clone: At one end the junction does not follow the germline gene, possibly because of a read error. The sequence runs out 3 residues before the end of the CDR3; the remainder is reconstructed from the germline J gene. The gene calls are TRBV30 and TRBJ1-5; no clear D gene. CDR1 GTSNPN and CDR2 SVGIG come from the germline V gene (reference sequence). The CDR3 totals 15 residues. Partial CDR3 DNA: TGTACCTGGAGTCCTACGGGGTACCCCAATCAGCCC. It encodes CTWSPTGYPNQP. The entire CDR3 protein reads CTWSPTGYPNQPQHF.

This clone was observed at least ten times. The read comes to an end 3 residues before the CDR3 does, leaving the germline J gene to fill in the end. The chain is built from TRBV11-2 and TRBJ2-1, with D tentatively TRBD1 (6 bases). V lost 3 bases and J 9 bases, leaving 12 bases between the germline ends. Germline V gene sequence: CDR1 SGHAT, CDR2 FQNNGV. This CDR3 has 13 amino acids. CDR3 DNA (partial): TGTGCCAGCAGCTTGCGGCAGGGGAGTGAG. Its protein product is CASSLRQGSE. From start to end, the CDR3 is CASSLRQGSEQFF.

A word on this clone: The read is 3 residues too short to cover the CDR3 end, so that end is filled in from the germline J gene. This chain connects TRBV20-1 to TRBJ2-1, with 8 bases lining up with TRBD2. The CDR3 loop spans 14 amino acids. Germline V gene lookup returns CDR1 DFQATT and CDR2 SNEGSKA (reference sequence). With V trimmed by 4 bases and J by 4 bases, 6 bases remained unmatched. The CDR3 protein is CSATDSGAYNEQFF. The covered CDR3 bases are TGCAGTGCTACAGATAGCGGGGCTTACAATGAG.

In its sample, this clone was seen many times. The CDR3 loop is CASSYRLAGGPGELFF. Partial CDR3 DNA: TGTGCCAGCAGCTACCGACTAGCGGGAGGTCCCGGGGAG. The chain couples TRBV27 to TRBJ2-2, with 13 bases fitting TRBD2. The read terminates 3 residues ahead of where the CDR3 ends, so the germline J gene completes it. V was pared by 6 bases and J by 6 bases, with 7 bases of the junction left unmatched. Germline V CDR1 and CDR2: MNHEY, SMNVEV (reference sequence). The CDR3 covers 16 residues.

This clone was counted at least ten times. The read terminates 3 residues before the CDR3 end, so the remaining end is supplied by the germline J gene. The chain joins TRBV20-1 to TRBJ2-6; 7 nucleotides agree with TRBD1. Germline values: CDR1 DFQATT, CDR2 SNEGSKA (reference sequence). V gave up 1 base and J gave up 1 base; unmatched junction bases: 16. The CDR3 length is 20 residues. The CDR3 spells CSARATPEDRDRSGANVLTF. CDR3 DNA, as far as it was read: TGCAGTGCTAGAGCCACCCCAGAAGACAGGGATCGGTCTGGGGCCAACGTC.

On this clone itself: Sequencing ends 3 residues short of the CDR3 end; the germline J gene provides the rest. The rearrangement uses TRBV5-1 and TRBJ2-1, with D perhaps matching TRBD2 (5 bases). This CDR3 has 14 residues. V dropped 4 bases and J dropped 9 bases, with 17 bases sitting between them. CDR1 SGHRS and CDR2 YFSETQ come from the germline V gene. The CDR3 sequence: CASSASPGPGEQFF. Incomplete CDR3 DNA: TGCGCCAGCAGCGCTAGCCCCGGTCCCGGTGAG.

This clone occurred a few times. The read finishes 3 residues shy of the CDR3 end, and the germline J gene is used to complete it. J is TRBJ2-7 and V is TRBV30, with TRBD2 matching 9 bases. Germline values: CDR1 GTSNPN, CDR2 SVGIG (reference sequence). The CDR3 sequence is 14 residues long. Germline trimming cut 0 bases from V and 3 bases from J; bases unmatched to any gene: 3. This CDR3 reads CAWSVTSGLYEQYF. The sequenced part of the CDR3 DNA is TGTGCCTGGAGTGTGACTAGCGGACTCTACGAG.

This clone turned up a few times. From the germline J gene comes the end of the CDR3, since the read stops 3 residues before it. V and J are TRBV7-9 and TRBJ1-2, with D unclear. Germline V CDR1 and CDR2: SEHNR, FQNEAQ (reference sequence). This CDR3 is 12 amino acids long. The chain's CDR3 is CASSYLNYDYTF. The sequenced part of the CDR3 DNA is TGTGCCAGCAGCTATCTCAACTACGAC.

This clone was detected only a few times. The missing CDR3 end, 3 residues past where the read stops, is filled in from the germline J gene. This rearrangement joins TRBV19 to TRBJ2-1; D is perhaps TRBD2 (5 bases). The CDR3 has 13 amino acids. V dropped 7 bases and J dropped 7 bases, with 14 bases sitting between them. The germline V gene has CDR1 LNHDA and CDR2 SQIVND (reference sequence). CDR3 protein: CASTSGLGNEQFF. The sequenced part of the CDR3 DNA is TGTGCCAGTACCAGCGGCCTGGGGAATGAG.

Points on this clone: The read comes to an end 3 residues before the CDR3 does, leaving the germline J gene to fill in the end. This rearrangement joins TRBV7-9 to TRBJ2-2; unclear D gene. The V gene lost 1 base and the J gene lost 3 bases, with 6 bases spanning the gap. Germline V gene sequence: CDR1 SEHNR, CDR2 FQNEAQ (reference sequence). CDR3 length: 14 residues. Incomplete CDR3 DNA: TGTGCCAGCAGCTTAGGCCAGTACACCGGGGAG. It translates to CASSLGQYTGE. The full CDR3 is CASSLGQYTGELFF.